The following is a T cell receptor beta chain sequence with its context. Its matching antigen is unknown. The CDR3 length is 13 residues. Between the trimmed V and J ends, which lost 2 bases and 7 bases, there was a span of 12 bases. Germline V gene data show CDR1 as MNHEY and CDR2 as SVGEGT. This specimen belongs to a study of T cell responses to AZD1222 COVID-19 vaccine. Findings and caveats of the study: Spike regions recognized by vaccine-associated CD4 TCRs spanned the protein, led by 160-218 and 743-854. Following two doses of AZD1222, Spike-specific TCR breadth and depth rose. Mostly white British, mostly female donors; authors suggested clonal diversity may be underestimated.

Sequencing was performed with immunoSEQ multiplex PCR; in TCRdb, only in-frame clones are kept and a portion is missing. The sample lists 150,000 to 200,000 clones, 90% to 95% occurring once. Sequences were derived from peripheral blood, sampled on day 0 of AZD1222 vaccination. The sequence was obtained from an adult in good health. The rearrangement joins TRBV6-2 or TRBV6-3 to TRBJ2-7, with D tentatively TRBD1 (5 bases). The CDR3 loop is CASSYGARREQYF. In DNA form, the CDR3 reads TGTGCCAGCAGTTACGGGGCGAGGCGAGAGCAGTACTTC.